The 14 T cell receptor beta chains below all came from one sample that was sequenced in a study of cytomegalovirus exposure and HLA in healthy donors. This PCR relied on a set of 60 Vbeta primers and 13 Jbeta primers. Libraries were prepared by immunoSEQ multiplex PCR; TCRdb keeps only in-frame clonotypes and omits some of them. The sample lists approximately 140,000 clones, roughly 88% occurring once. The material sequenced was PBMCs. All receptors derive from a man aged 50-59 years in good health and CMV-seronegative.

The chain combines TRBV25-1 with TRBJ1-4; 8 nucleotides agree with TRBD1. The CDR3 totals 17 residues. The V gene end was trimmed by 2 bases and the J gene end by 1 base; junction bases not matched to a gene: 6. Germline V CDR1 and CDR2: MGHDK, SYGVNS. In nucleotides, the CDR3 is TGTGCCAGCAGTGAAGGACAGGGAGGGAAAACTAATGAAAAACTGTTTTTT. Residues: CASSEGQGGKTNEKLFF.

The rearrangement joins TRBV7-2 to TRBJ1-5, with a possible D match to TRBD1 (6 bases). In germline, CDR1 is SGHTA, CDR2 FQGNSA. With 3 bases removed from V and 7 bases from J, the gap between germline ends came to 10 bases. This CDR3 is 13 amino acids long. CDR3 bases: TGTGCCAGCAGCTTTGAACAGGGCCAGCCCCAGCATTTT. This translates into CASSFEQGQPQHF. The variable domain in full, completed from reference TRBV7-2 and TRBJ1-5, reads GAGVSQSPSNKVTEKGKDVELRCDPISGHTALYWYRQSLGQGLEFLIYFQGNSAPDKSGLPSDRFSAERTGGSVSTLTIQRTQQEDSAVYLCASSFEQGQPQHFGDGTRLSIL.

The J gene is TRBJ1-2, the V gene TRBV20-1, with 10 bases that match TRBD1. The J segment lost 6 bases and the V segment lost 5 bases, leaving 0 bases of the junction unmatched. Germline V gives CDR1 DFQATT, CDR2 SNEGSKA (reference sequence). This CDR3 comprises 11 residues. The CDR3 is CSAGTGDGYTF. CDR3 DNA sequence: TGCAGTGCTGGGACAGGGGATGGCTACACCTTC.

Only one count was recorded for this clone. The rearrangement links TRBV2 to TRBJ2-4, with TRBD1 matching over 10 bases. The V gene's germline CDR1 is SNHLY and CDR2 FYNNEI. V gave up 6 bases and J gave up 8 bases; unmatched junction bases: 7. This CDR3 has 14 amino acids. Here the CDR3 DNA reads TGTGCCAGCAGCGTCGGGGACAGGGGCCACATTCAGTACTTC. This gives the protein CASSVGDRGHIQYF.

The chain couples TRBV7-2 to TRBJ2-7, with a tentative D call TRBD1 (5 bases). The V gene's germline CDR1 is SGHTA and CDR2 FQGNSA. V was shortened by 0 bases and J by 5 bases, with 20 bases between the two germline ends. The CDR3 is 17 amino acids. CDR3: CASSLAESRASRNEQYF. The DNA of the CDR3 is TGTGCCAGCAGCTTAGCTGAATCCAGGGCCTCACGGAACGAGCAGTACTTC.

The rearrangement links TRBV4-3 to TRBJ1-6, with D unclear. Germline assignment: CDR1 LGHNA and CDR2 YSLEER. V was shortened by 4 bases and J by 6 bases, with 10 bases between the two germline ends. The CDR3 is 14 amino acids. For the CDR3, the DNA is TGCGCCAGCAGCCCCAGCGGTTTTAATTCACCCCTCCACTTT. Its translation: CASSPSGFNSPLHF.

This chain links TRBV19 with TRBJ2-7; D ambiguous. Trimming pared 8 bases from V and 0 bases from J, leaving 8 bases between. This CDR3 is built from 12 residues. Germline V lookup: CDR1 LNHDA, CDR2 SQIVND (reference sequence). The CDR3 reads CASRVSSYEQYF. The CDR3 DNA reads as TGTGCCAGTCGGGTGAGCTCCTACGAGCAGTACTTC.

The chain uses TRBV9 and TRBJ2-3, with D perhaps TRBD1 (5 bases). This CDR3 is built from 15 residues. Trimming cost V 4 bases and J 2 bases, with 14 bases left between them. Germline V gene data show CDR1 as SGDLS and CDR2 as YYNGEE. DNA for the CDR3: TGTGCCAGCAGCCAGCAGGACACAACCACAGATACGCAGTATTTT. Protein sequence: CASSQQDTTTDTQYF.

The chain combines TRBV4-2 with TRBJ2-3, with D perhaps matching TRBD2 (7 bases). The CDR3 contains 16 residues. Germline CDR1 LGHNA, CDR2 YNFKEQ. The V and J ends lost 0 bases and 5 bases respectively, with 15 bases between them. The CDR3 sequence: CASSQDQGGRGDTQYF. CDR3 in DNA: TGTGCCAGCAGCCAAGATCAAGGGGGGAGGGGAGATACGCAGTATTTT.

The chain couples TRBV4-1 to TRBJ1-2; D ambiguous. V was cut by 3 bases and J by 0 bases, with 8 bases left in between. Germline CDR1 reads MGHRA; CDR2 reads YSYEKL. The CDR3 runs to 14 residues. CDR3 sequence (DNA): TGCGCCAGCAGCCAGGCCACAGCTAACTATGGCTACACCTTC. Its translation is CASSQATANYGYTF.

The chain is built from TRBV28 and TRBJ2-2, with D perhaps TRBD2 (7 bases). This CDR3 region has 18 residues. Germline assignment: CDR1 MDHEN and CDR2 SYDVKM. Deletions cut 4 bases from V and 2 bases from J, with 20 bases between. The CDR3 nucleotides read TGTGCCAGCAGTTCCTCGGGGAGGGGGTACTTTAACACCGGGGAGCTGTTTTTT. It specifies CASSSSGRGYFNTGELFF.

The chain has TRBV6-5 and TRBJ1-3; possible D gene TRBD1, 5 bases. CDR1 is MNHEY and CDR2 is SVGAGI in the germline V gene. This CDR3 is built from 14 residues. V was cut by 4 bases and J by 5 bases, with 12 bases left in between. CDR3 in amino acids: CASSSGGGRNTIYF. CDR3 in DNA: TGTGCCAGCAGTTCCGGGGGAGGAAGAAACACCATATATTTT.

The CDR3 DNA follows: TGTGCCAGCAGTCGACAGGGTGGAAACACCATATATTTT. Translating gives CASSRQGGNTIYF. The chain has TRBV2 and TRBJ1-3; 7 bases line up with TRBD1. The germline gives CDR1 SNHLY, CDR2 FYNNEI. The CDR3 runs to 13 residues. The ends lost 5 bases at V and 3 bases at J; junction bases unmatched: 1.

J is TRBJ1-4 and V is TRBV12-5; D is possibly TRBD1 (5 bases). CDR3 length: 13 amino acids. Germline V CDR1 and CDR2: LGHNT, FRNRAP. Trimming removed 8 bases from V and 9 bases from J, with 16 bases in between. The CDR3: CASQTGTSQKLFF. The CDR3 DNA is TGTGCTAGTCAAACCGGGACTTCACAAAAACTGTTTTTT.